The 29 T cell receptor beta chains below come from one sample, sequenced in a study of blood T cell repertoires in COVID-19. The method was immunoSEQ multiplex PCR; TCRdb's version includes in-frame clones alone and lacks a portion of them. The table has 170,000 or so clones, around four fifths seen once; the top ten hold 15% to 20%. Sequencing was done on a sample of PBMCs or T cells enriched from blood (not recorded which). All receptors derive from a woman aged 45 to 65 who had recovered from COVID-19.

The CDR3 reads CASSPTGFNYGYTF. CDR3 DNA sequence: TGTGCCAGCTCACCAACAGGGTTTAACTATGGCTACACCTTC. The chain carries TRBV18 and TRBJ1-2, with D possibly matching TRBD1 (6 bases). CDR3 length equals 14 residues. The V and J ends lost 2 bases and 1 base respectively, with 8 bases between them. Germline V gene data show CDR1 as KGHSH and CDR2 as LQKENI.

The chain combines TRBV10-3 with TRBJ2-3, with a possible D match to TRBD1 (6 bases). CDR1 and CDR2 from the germline V gene are ENHRY and SYGVKD. Trimming stripped 4 bases from V and 2 bases from J, with 16 bases between. This CDR3 has 16 residues. CDR3 DNA: TGTGCCATCAGTGGTACCGGGACATCCGACACAGATACGCAGTATTTT. Translated: CAISGTGTSDTDTQYF.

The chain couples TRBV28 to TRBJ2-5; D remains ambiguous. The length of the CDR3 is 13 residues. CDR1 is MDHEN, CDR2 SYDVKM, per germline. The V and J ends lost 9 bases and 5 bases respectively, with 16 bases between them. CDR3 sequence (DNA): TGTGCCAGTGGATCGGCCTTCAGGGAGACCCAGTACTTC. The encoded protein is CASGSAFRETQYF.

The chain is built from TRBV28 and TRBJ1-5, with a possible D match to TRBD1 (6 bases). The V gene lost 4 bases and the J gene lost 6 bases, with 16 bases spanning the gap. Germline-derived CDR1 and CDR2 are MDHEN and SYDVKM. The CDR3 spans 15 residues. In DNA form, the CDR3 reads TGTGCCAGCAGTTCCCTGGACTTAGGGGGTCAGCCCCAGCATTTT. Translation: CASSSLDLGGQPQHF.

The rearrangement joins TRBV15 to TRBJ2-1; D gene uncertain. Trimming removed 1 base at V and 8 bases at J, with 9 bases between. CDR3 size: 13 residues. Germline V gives CDR1 LNHNV, CDR2 YYDKDF (reference sequence). The CDR3 sequence: CATSRVTSDEQFF. In DNA, the CDR3 is TGTGCCACCAGCAGAGTGACTTCTGATGAGCAGTTCTTC.

The chain carries TRBV19 and TRBJ2-2; D might be TRBD2 (6 bases). This CDR3 has 16 residues. V shed 7 bases and J shed 2 bases, with 17 bases lying between them. Germline V gene data show CDR1 as LNHDA and CDR2 as SQIVND (reference sequence). CDR3 protein: CASTIRGGINTGELFF. The CDR3 coding sequence is TGTGCCAGTACCATAAGGGGAGGAATAAACACCGGGGAGCTGTTTTTT.

This chain joins TRBV5-1 and TRBJ2-3; 7 bases agree with TRBD1. Germline V CDR1 and CDR2: SGHRS, YFSETQ. With V trimmed by 3 bases and J by 5 bases, 6 bases remained unmatched. The CDR3 totals 14 residues. DNA for the CDR3: TGCGCCAGCAGCTCAGGACAGGACATAGATACGCAGTATTTT. This codes for CASSSGQDIDTQYF.

In this sample, this clone turned up a few times. V is TRBV7-8 and J is TRBJ2-2; 8 nucleotides match TRBD1. This CDR3 is 16 amino acids long. With 5 bases clipped from V and 1 base from J, the junction kept 6 bases outside the gene matches. Per germline, CDR1 SGHVS and CDR2 FQNEAQ. The CDR3 is CASSPRTGRNTGELFF. The CDR3, as DNA: TGTGCCAGCAGCCCCCGGACAGGGCGGAACACCGGGGAGCTGTTTTTT.

This rearrangement joins TRBV27 to TRBJ2-7, with D tentatively TRBD1 (6 bases). This CDR3 has 14 residues. Germline V lookup: CDR1 MNHEY, CDR2 SMNVEV (reference sequence). V gave up 4 bases and J gave up 7 bases, with 17 bases separating them. The CDR3 is CASSSPATGPEQYF. The CDR3, as DNA: TGTGCCAGCAGTTCCCCCGCGACAGGCCCTGAGCAGTACTTC.

The sample holds one count of this clone. The rearrangement links TRBV3-1 (or the pseudogene TRBV3-2) to TRBJ2-7; 7 bases map to TRBD2. Germline V gene data show CDR1 as LGHDT and CDR2 as YNNKEL (reference sequence). The CDR3 length is 14 residues. V gave up 3 bases and J gave up 1 base; unmatched junction bases: 3. The CDR3 nucleotides read TGTGCCAGCAGCCACCCGGGGGGTTCCTACGAGCAGTACTTC. It is translated as CASSHPGGSYEQYF.

In DNA form, the CDR3 reads TGTGCCAGCAGCTTGGTTACCGGGACAGGGTTTTTTAATGAGCAGTTCTTC. It is translated as CASSLVTGTGFFNEQFF. This chain uses TRBV5-4 with TRBJ2-1, with 9 nucleotides matching TRBD1. Germline V gene sequence: CDR1 SGHNT, CDR2 YYREEE (reference sequence). Trimming at V came to 0 bases and at J to 7 bases, leaving 11 bases not matched to a gene. The CDR3 has 17 residues.

The chain uses TRBV24-1 and TRBJ1-2; D is undetermined. The germline CDR1 and CDR2 sequences are KGHDR and SFDVKD. Trimming cost V 4 bases and J 2 bases, with 7 bases left between them. CDR3 length equals 13 residues. Here the CDR3 DNA reads TGTGCCACCAGTGACCCACGGAACTATGGCTACACCTTC. Protein sequence: CATSDPRNYGYTF.

This clone was picked up one time. The same CDR3 can be traced to other DNA sequences in this sample. The V call is TRBV6-5, the J call TRBJ1-5, with TRBD1 matching over 9 bases. V lost 5 bases and J lost 5; bases outside the gene matches: 7. CDR3 size: 15 residues. CDR1 MNHEY and CDR2 SVGAGI come from the germline V gene. CDR3 coding DNA: TGTGCCAGCAGTAAACACGGACAGGGGCATCAGCCCCAGCATTTT. It yields the protein CASSKHGQGHQPQHF.

The chain employs TRBV28 and TRBJ1-1, with 7 bases matching TRBD1. The V gene's germline CDR1 is MDHEN and CDR2 SYDVKM. The length of the CDR3 is 14 residues. V lost 3 bases, J lost 1 base, and 2 bases stayed unmatched. The CDR3 sequence is CASSFGTENTEAFF. The CDR3 DNA is TGTGCCAGCAGTTTTGGGACAGAGAACACTGAAGCTTTCTTT.

V usage is TRBV6-2 or TRBV6-3 and J usage is TRBJ2-7; 8 positions agree with TRBD1. This CDR3 is 13 amino acids long. V lost 1 base and J lost 6; bases outside the gene matches: 2. Germline values: CDR1 MNHEY, CDR2 SVGEGT. The CDR3 protein is CASSYWTGSEQYF. DNA of the CDR3: TGTGCCAGCAGTTACTGGACAGGGAGCGAGCAGTACTTC.

This clone appeared a single time. This chain joins TRBV18 and TRBJ1-6; D perhaps matches TRBD1 (5 bases). The CDR3 sequence is 19 residues long. Germline CDR1 reads KGHSH; CDR2 reads LQKENI. V lost 3 bases to trimming and J lost 5 bases, with 23 bases between them. The CDR3 here is CASSPNSPTGTGDNSPLHF. The CDR3 DNA is TGTGCCAGCTCACCCAATTCGCCTACCGGGACGGGAGATAATTCACCCCTCCACTTT.

This clone was picked up a small number of times. The rearrangement links TRBV7-6 to TRBJ1-5; no clear D. Trimming took off 5 bases at V and 0 bases at J, with 11 bases between the two ends. CDR3 size: 15 residues. Germline V gene data show CDR1 as SGHVS and CDR2 as FNYEAQ. The DNA for the CDR3 is TGTGCCAGCAGCCTGAGAGGAGATAGCAATCAGCCCCAGCATTTT. It is translated as CASSLRGDSNQPQHF.

V is TRBV5-1 and J is TRBJ2-3; TRBD1 matches 12 bases. Losses at the gene ends were 3 bases for V and 2 bases for J; bases not matched to a gene: 4. The CDR3 is 16 residues long. Looked up from germline, CDR1 is SGHRS and CDR2 is YFSETQ. This CDR3 is CASSWGTGGYTDTQYF. The CDR3, as DNA: TGCGCCAGCAGCTGGGGGACAGGGGGCTACACAGATACGCAGTATTTT. The full variable domain, in which reference TRBV5-1 and TRBJ2-3 provide the parts outside the CDR3, is KAGVTQTPRYLIKTRGQQVTLSCSPISGHRSVSWYQQTPGQGLQFLFEYFSETQRNKGNFPGRFSGRQFSNSRSEMNVSTLELGDSALYLCASSWGTGGYTDTQYFGPGTRLTVL.

This clone was observed many times. This rearrangement joins TRBV3-1 (or the pseudogene TRBV3-2) to TRBJ2-7, with a tentative D call TRBD1 (6 bases). Germline CDR1 reads LGHDT; CDR2 reads YNNKEL (reference sequence). The CDR3 is made up of 15 amino acids. The ends were cut back, 5 bases at V and 0 bases at J, with 14 bases in the middle. CDR3 DNA: TGTGCCAGCAGCGGGGGCCTAGTCAACTCCTACGAGCAGTACTTC. Translated, it gives CASSGGLVNSYEQYF.

The chain employs TRBV11-3 and TRBJ2-1; 7 bases agree with TRBD1. Germline values: CDR1 SGHNT, CDR2 YENEEA. This CDR3 comprises 15 residues. Trimming took 2 bases from V and 5 from J; bases not matched to a gene: 6. In DNA form, the CDR3 reads TGTGCCAGCAGCTTAAGTGTCACAGGGGACAATGAGCAGTTCTTC. As protein: CASSLSVTGDNEQFF.

The chain is built from TRBV29-1 and TRBJ2-4; no clear D. Germline CDR1 and CDR2: SQVTM and ANQGSEA. This CDR3 region has 13 residues. Trimming removed 2 bases at V and 1 base at J, with 6 bases between. The CDR3 is CSVELGAKNIQYF. The CDR3 DNA sequence: TGCAGCGTTGAACTGGGCGCCAAAAACATTCAGTACTTC.

This chain links TRBV16 with TRBJ1-5; perhaps TRBD1 as D (5 bases). V was pared by 6 bases and J by 4 bases, with 10 bases between. The CDR3 sequence is 13 residues long. From germline, CDR1 is KGHSY and CDR2 FQNENV. CDR3 coding DNA: TGTGCCAGCAGTTCACAGGAGAATCAGCCCCAGCATTTT. Its protein product is CASSSQENQPQHF.

V is TRBV1 and J is TRBJ2-1; the DNA was not used to check the table's D call, TRBD2. TRBV1 is a documented pseudogene. The length of the CDR3 is 14 residues. The CDR3 region has the DNA TGCACCAGCAGCCTAGCGGGAGGAGTAAATGAGCAGTTCTTC. Protein product: CTSSLAGGVNEQFF.

This clone was recorded a few times. This chain joins TRBV19 and TRBJ1-5; D remains ambiguous. The CDR3 runs 15 residues. Germline-derived CDR1 and CDR2 are LNHDA and SQIVND (reference sequence). The V end lost 5 bases, the J end lost 3 bases, and 14 bases lay between the germline ends. The CDR3, as DNA: TGTGCCAGTAGTCGGGTTGCGGCTTTCAATCAGCCCCAGCATTTT. As protein: CASSRVAAFNQPQHF.

The chain recombines TRBV29-1 with TRBJ1-5, with 11 bases aligning to TRBD1. J was trimmed by 2 bases and V by 6 bases; bases with no gene match: 0. The CDR3 loop spans 13 amino acids. Germline V gives CDR1 SQVTM, CDR2 ANQGSEA. The CDR3 sequence is CSVGQGGNQPQHF. CDR3 in DNA: TGCAGCGTGGGACAGGGGGGCAATCAGCCCCAGCATTTT.

In this sample, this clone turned up a few times. This specimen includes other DNA sequences encoding the same CDR3. The rearrangement joins TRBV20-1 to TRBJ2-7; the D gene is possibly TRBD1 (5 bases). In germline, CDR1 is DFQATT, CDR2 SNEGSKA (reference sequence). The CDR3 consists of 11 residues. V gave up 3 bases and J gave up 5 bases, with 8 bases separating them. The CDR3 spells CSARSGHEQYF. The CDR3 DNA reads as TGCAGTGCTAGGTCAGGGCACGAGCAGTACTTC.

Note on this clone: One end of the junction is discordant with germline, which a read error may explain. The V and J genes are TRBV7-2 and TRBJ1-1; D is perhaps TRBD1 (5 bases). CDR1 is SGHTA and CDR2 is FQGNSA in the germline V gene. The CDR3 is 17 amino acids. CDR3 in amino acids: CASSLEGVGFRNSEAFF. The CDR3 coding sequence is TGTGCCAGCAGCTTAGAAGGGGTAGGCTTCAGGAACTCTGAAGCTTTCTTT.

The chain employs TRBV9 and TRBJ2-3, with D perhaps matching TRBD1 (6 bases). CDR1 is SGDLS, CDR2 YYNGEE, per germline. The CDR3 runs 15 residues. V lost 3 bases to trimming and J lost 1 base, with 12 bases between them. Written as DNA, the CDR3 is TGTGCCAGCAGCGGCAGGGGACGACGCACAGATACGCAGTATTTT. Translated: CASSGRGRRTDTQYF.

The chain joins TRBV18 to TRBJ2-7; D may be TRBD2 (5 bases). This CDR3 contains 13 residues. Trimming removed 3 bases from V and 4 bases from J, with 10 bases in between. Germline loops: CDR1 KGHSH, CDR2 LQKENI. CDR3 nucleotides: TGTGCCAGCTCACCCGGGAATCGGTACGAGCAGTACTTC. Translated, it gives CASSPGNRYEQYF.